The 17 T cell receptor beta chains given below trace back to one sample, sequenced in a study of vaccination and CD4 T cells after COVID-19. Their cognate antigens are unknown. The Oncomine TCR Beta short-read assay sequenced DNA from cultured CD4+ T cells. TCRdb processed the PCR reads anew with MiXCR; each CDR3 protein has one entry. The repertoire includes some 7,000 distinct CDR3 sequences, about a third of them detected once, and around a fifth sits in the top ten. The sample's treatment: approximately 11-day PBMC culture with coronavirus spike peptide pools or control peptides (ViraFEST assay). The collection of CD4+ T cells from the unexposed donor took place before the COVID-19 pandemic (2011-2018). The specimen sequenced was CD4+ T cells from blood, cultured in vitro. The receptors stem from a human donor in good health.

This chain joins TRBV27 and TRBJ2-7, with D possibly matching TRBD1 (5 bases). This CDR3 comprises 14 residues. Between the trimmed V and J ends, which lost 8 bases and 1 base, there was a span of 15 bases. CDR1 and CDR2 (germline): MNHEY, SMNVEV (reference sequence). The CDR3 bases are TGTGCCAGCTCAGGGTCGGGTGCTTCCTACGAGCAGTACTTC. Translated: CASSGSGASYEQYF.

V is TRBV20-1 and J is TRBJ2-5, with 8 bases aligning to TRBD2. Unmatched junction bases numbered 4, after V lost 2 bases and J lost 5 bases. Germline V gives CDR1 DFQATT, CDR2 SNEGSKA (reference sequence). The CDR3 has 13 residues. CDR3 sequence: CSARRAGVETQYF. As DNA, the CDR3 is TGCAGTGCTAGAAGAGCGGGGGTTGAGACCCAGTACTTC.

The chain couples TRBV10-1 to TRBJ1-1; D is undetermined. The CDR3 length is 13 residues. CDR1 is WNHNN, CDR2 SYGVQD, per germline (reference sequence). V lost 3 bases to trimming and J lost 1 base, with 6 bases between them. CDR3 DNA sequence: TGCGCCAGCAGTGATTCGGGGAACACTGAAGCTTTCTTT. Translated, it gives CASSDSGNTEAFF.

This clonotype was recorded a few times. The chain has TRBV19 and TRBJ1-1; the D is unclear. V lost 4 bases and J lost 1, with 13 bases in between. Germline V gene data show CDR1 as LNHDA and CDR2 as SQIVND (reference sequence). The length of the CDR3 is 15 residues. DNA for the CDR3: TGTGCCAGTAGTAGGAGTAGAGCGCGGAACACTGAAGCTTTCTTT. As protein: CASSRSRARNTEAFF. Filled out from reference TRBV19 and TRBJ1-1, the complete variable domain reads DGGITQSPKYLFRKEGQNVTLSCEQNLNHDAMYWYRQDPGQGLRLIYYSQIVNDFQKGDIAEGYSVSREKKESFPLTVTSAQKNPTAFYLCASSRSRARNTEAFFGQGTRLTVV.

This clonotype has a handful of counts. This sequence joins TRBV27 and TRBJ1-1, with TRBD1 as a possible D gene (6 bases). CDR3 size: 16 residues. CDR1 and CDR2 from the germline V gene are MNHEY and SMNVEV (reference sequence). V was clipped by 1 base and J by 1 base, with 13 bases between them. CDR3 bases: TGTGCCAGCAGTTTATTTAAGACAGGACAGAACACTGAAGCTTTCTTT. Translation gives CASSLFKTGQNTEAFF.

This chain links TRBV10-2 with TRBJ1-6; tentatively, D is TRBD1 (5 bases). CDR3 length: 12 residues. CDR1 WSHSY and CDR2 SAAADI come from the germline V gene. CDR3 protein: CASEGDNSPLHF. The CDR3 DNA sequence: TGCGCGTCGGAAGGGGATAATTCACCCCTCCACTTT.

CDR3 DNA: TGCAGTGCTAGCGCGGGGGCGGGGCCGGACACAGATACGCAGTATTTT. This gives the protein CSASAGAGPDTDTQYF. V usage is TRBV20-1 and J usage is TRBJ2-3; D possibly corresponds to TRBD2 (7 bases). Germline CDR1 and CDR2: DFQATT and SNEGSKA (reference sequence). CDR3 length equals 16 residues. V lost 3 bases and J 2 bases, leaving 18 bases between the germline ends.

V usage is TRBV11-2 and J usage is TRBJ1-2; a weak D match, TRBD1 (6 bases). V lost 5 bases and J 4 bases, leaving 14 bases between the germline ends. The CDR3 is made up of 14 amino acids. In germline, CDR1 is SGHAT, CDR2 FQNNGV. CDR3 protein: CASSTGTGTYGYTF. The CDR3 DNA follows: TGTGCCAGCAGCACGGGTACAGGGACCTATGGCTACACCTTC.

This chain connects TRBV24-1 to TRBJ2-1; 12 positions match TRBD2. The CDR3 sequence is 15 residues long. V lost 6 bases, J lost 6 bases, and 5 bases stayed unmatched. The germline V gene has CDR1 KGHDR and CDR2 SFDVKD. CDR3 sequence: CATSRTSGAGNEQFF. The CDR3 bases are TGTGCCACCAGTAGGACTAGCGGGGCCGGCAATGAGCAGTTCTTC.

V is TRBV20-1 and J is TRBJ1-1; 10 nucleotides agree with TRBD1. V shed 6 bases and J 3 bases; nucleotides not matched to a gene: 4. This CDR3 is 13 amino acids long. In germline, CDR1 is DFQATT, CDR2 SNEGSKA (reference sequence). CDR3 in amino acids: CSAPGQGHTEAFF. In DNA form, the CDR3 reads TGCAGTGCCCCGGGACAGGGGCACACTGAAGCTTTCTTT.

This chain uses TRBV7-9 with TRBJ2-7; D could derive from TRBD1 or TRBD2 (5 bases each). Germline CDR1 is SEHNR and CDR2 is FQNEAQ (reference sequence). V was trimmed by 4 bases and J by 5 bases, leaving 12 bases between them. This CDR3 is built from 13 residues. The CDR3 loop reads CASSSGRKDEQYF. As DNA, the CDR3 is TGTGCCAGCAGCTCGGGACGAAAAGACGAGCAGTACTTC.

The rearrangement uses TRBV10-3 and TRBJ2-7, with 9 bases that match TRBD2. Per the germline V gene, CDR1 is ENHRY and CDR2 is SYGVKD. Trimming took 3 bases from V and 5 from J; bases not matched to a gene: 5. This CDR3 has 14 residues. CDR3 amino acids: CAISDLAGTHEQYF. In DNA, the CDR3 is TGTGCCATCAGTGATCTAGCGGGGACCCACGAGCAGTACTTC.

V usage is TRBV7-8 and J usage is TRBJ1-4, with D maybe TRBD1 (6 bases). The ends were cut back, 5 bases at V and 8 bases at J, with 12 bases in the middle. CDR3 size: 13 residues. The germline V gene encodes CDR1 SGHVS and CDR2 FQNEAQ. The CDR3 region has the DNA TGTGCCAGCAGCCTAAAAGGACAGGAAAAACTGTTTTTT. Protein: CASSLKGQEKLFF. Variable domain in full (rest from reference TRBV7-8 and TRBJ1-4): GAGVSQSPRYKVAKRGQDVALRCDPISGHVSLFWYQQALGQGPEFLTYFQNEAQLDKSGLPSDRFFAERPEGSVSTLKIQRTQQEDSAVYLCASSLKGQEKLFFGSGTQLSVL.

In DNA form, the CDR3 reads TGTGCCAGCAGTTACACACAAGGACAAAGGCACACTGAAGCTTTCTTT. Translation gives CASSYTQGQRHTEAFF. The chain is built from TRBV6-2 or TRBV6-3 and TRBJ1-1, with a possible D match to TRBD1 (5 bases). Trimming stripped 2 bases from V and 3 bases from J, with 16 bases between. The germline V gene encodes CDR1 MNHEY and CDR2 SVGEGT. This CDR3 has 16 amino acids.

This clonotype was found a few times. The rearrangement joins TRBV27 to TRBJ1-2; maybe TRBD1 (5 bases). Germline CDR1 is MNHEY and CDR2 is SMNVEV (reference sequence). V lost 6 bases and J lost 0, with 14 bases in between. CDR3 length: 15 residues. The CDR3 DNA is TGTGCCAGCAGACGAGATCCGACAGCTAACTATGGCTACACCTTC. This gives the protein CASRRDPTANYGYTF.

This clonotype was seen a few times. The chain joins TRBV20-1 to TRBJ2-3; D not resolved. There are 14 residues in the CDR3. CDR1 is DFQATT and CDR2 is SNEGSKA in the germline V gene (reference sequence). The germline V and J ends were trimmed by 2 bases and 4 bases, with 13 bases remaining between them. As DNA, the CDR3 is TGCAGTGCTAGATCAGCCAGACCCCCAGATACGCAGTATTTT. As protein: CSARSARPPDTQYF.

This sequence joins TRBV6-1 and TRBJ2-3; D may be TRBD2 (5 bases). The CDR3 covers 15 residues. V lost 6 bases and J 1 base, leaving 14 bases between the germline ends. CDR1 is MNHNS and CDR2 is SASEGT in the germline V gene. The CDR3 nucleotides read TGTGCCAGCAGCGGGGTTGTGGGCGGCACAGATACGCAGTATTTT. It yields the protein CASSGVVGGTDTQYF.